This T cell receptor (beta chain) was retrieved from a study of CD8+CD57+ T cells in acquired aplastic anemia. The wider study: Sorted cells (CD4+ and CD8+) yielded DNA amounts that averaged about 3.4 ug.

The CDR3 is made up of 15 amino acids. V was clipped by 2 bases and J by 6 bases, with 16 bases between them. In germline, CDR1 is WSHSY, CDR2 SAAADI. Investigators profiled TCR beta VDJ and CDR3 from genomic DNA template. TCRdb independently ran MiXCR on the reads; one entry per CDR3 protein. The table lists around 230,000 distinct CDR3 sequences, around 63% of them singletons, with approximately 30% in the top ten. This clonotype was picked up a small number of times. The rearrangement joins TRBV10-2 to TRBJ1-2; perhaps TRBD1 as D (5 bases). Sample: sorted CD4+, CD8+, or CD8+CD57+ T cells (not recorded which) from PBMCs. The receptor was isolated from a human donor in good health. The CDR3 DNA follows: TGCGCCAGCAGTGAGACATCCCCGGGGGGACATGGCTACACCTTC. Protein: CASSETSPGGHGYTF.